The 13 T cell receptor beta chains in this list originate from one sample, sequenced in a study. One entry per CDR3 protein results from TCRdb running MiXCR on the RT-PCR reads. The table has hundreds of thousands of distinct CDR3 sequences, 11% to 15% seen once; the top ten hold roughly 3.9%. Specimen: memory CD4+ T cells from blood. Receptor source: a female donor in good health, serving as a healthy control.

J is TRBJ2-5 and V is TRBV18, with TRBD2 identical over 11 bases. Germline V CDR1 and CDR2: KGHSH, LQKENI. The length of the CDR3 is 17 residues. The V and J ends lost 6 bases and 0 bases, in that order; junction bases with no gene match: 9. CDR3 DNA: TGTGCCAGCTCGTACCTCGGGACTAGCGGAAACCAAGAGACCCAGTACTTC. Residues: CASSYLGTSGNQETQYF.

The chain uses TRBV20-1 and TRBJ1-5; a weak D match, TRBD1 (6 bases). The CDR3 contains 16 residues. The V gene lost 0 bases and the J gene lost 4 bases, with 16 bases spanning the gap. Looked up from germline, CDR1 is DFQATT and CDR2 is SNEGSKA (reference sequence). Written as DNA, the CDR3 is TGCAGTGCTAGAGATCCACAGGGAAATCTAAATCAGCCCCAGCATTTT. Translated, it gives CSARDPQGNLNQPQHF.

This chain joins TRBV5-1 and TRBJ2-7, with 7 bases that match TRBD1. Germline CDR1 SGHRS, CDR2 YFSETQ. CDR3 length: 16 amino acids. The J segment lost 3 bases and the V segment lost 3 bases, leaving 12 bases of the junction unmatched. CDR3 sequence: CASSSGTGVWGYEQYF. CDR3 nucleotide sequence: TGCGCCAGCAGCTCGGGAACAGGGGTTTGGGGCTACGAGCAGTACTTC.

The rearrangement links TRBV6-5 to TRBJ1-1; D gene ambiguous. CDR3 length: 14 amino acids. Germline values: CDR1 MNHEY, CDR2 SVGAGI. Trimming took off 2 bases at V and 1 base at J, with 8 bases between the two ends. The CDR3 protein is CASSYGPANTEAFF. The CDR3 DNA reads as TGTGCCAGCAGTTACGGACCTGCGAACACTGAAGCTTTCTTT.

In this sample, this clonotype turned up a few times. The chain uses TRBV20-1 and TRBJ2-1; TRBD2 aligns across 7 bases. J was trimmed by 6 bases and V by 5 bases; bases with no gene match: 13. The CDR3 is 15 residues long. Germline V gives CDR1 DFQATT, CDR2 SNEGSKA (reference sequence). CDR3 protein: CSAPSASGPSNEQFF. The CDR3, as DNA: TGCAGTGCTCCCTCCGCTAGCGGCCCCAGCAATGAGCAGTTCTTC.

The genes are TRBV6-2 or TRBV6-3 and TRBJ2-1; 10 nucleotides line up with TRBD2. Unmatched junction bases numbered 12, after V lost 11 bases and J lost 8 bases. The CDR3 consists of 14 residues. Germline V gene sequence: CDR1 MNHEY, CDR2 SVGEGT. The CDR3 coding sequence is TGTGCCGCGGGCCTAGCGGGAGCCTGGGATGAGCAGTTCTTC. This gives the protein CAAGLAGAWDEQFF.

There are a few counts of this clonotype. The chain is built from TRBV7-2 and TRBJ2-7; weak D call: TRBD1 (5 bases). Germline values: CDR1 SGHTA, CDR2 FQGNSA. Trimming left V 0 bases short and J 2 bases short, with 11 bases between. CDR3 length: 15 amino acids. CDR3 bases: TGTGCCAGCAGCTTAGCCCCGACAGTAACCTACGAGCAGTACTTC. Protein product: CASSLAPTVTYEQYF.

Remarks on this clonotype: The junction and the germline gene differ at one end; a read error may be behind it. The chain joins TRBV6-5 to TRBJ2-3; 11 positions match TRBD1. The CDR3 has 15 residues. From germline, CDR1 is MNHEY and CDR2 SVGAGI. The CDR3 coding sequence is TGTGCCGGCAGGGGAACCGGGACAGGGGGTGATACGCAGTATTTT. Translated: CAGRGTGTGGDTQYF.

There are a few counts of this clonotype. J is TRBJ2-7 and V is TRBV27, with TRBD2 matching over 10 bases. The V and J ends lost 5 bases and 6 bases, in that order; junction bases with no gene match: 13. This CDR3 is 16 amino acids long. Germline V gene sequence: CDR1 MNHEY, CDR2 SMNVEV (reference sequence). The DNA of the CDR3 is TGTGCCAGCAGTCCTCGATCTAGCGGGAGTCAGGGCGAGCAGTACTTC. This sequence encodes CASSPRSSGSQGEQYF.

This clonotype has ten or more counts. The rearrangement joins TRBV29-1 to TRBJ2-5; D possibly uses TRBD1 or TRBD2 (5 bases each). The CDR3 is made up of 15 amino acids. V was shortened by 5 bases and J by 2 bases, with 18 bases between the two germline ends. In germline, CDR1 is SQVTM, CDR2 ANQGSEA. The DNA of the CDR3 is TGCAGCGTTAACAGAGGGGCGTCTCTACAAGAGACCCAGTACTTC. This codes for CSVNRGASLQETQYF.

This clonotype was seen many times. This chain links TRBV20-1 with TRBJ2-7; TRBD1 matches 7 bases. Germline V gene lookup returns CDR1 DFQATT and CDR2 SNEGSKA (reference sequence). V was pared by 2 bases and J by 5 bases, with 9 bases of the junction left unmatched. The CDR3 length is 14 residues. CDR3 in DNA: TGCAGTGCTAGACCGGCGACAGGGTCCCACGAGCAGTACTTC. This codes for CSARPATGSHEQYF.

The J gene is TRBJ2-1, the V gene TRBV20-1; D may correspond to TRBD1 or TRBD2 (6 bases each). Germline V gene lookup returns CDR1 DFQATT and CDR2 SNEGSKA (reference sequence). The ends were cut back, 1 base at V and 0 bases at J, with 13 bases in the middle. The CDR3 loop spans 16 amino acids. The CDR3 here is CSARVRGARSYNEQFF. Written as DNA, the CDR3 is TGCAGTGCTAGAGTAAGGGGGGCCCGCTCCTACAATGAGCAGTTCTTC.

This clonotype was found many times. CDR3 loop: CSARRLGTGETDTQYF. The CDR3 DNA reads TGCAGTGCTAGGCGCCTGGGGACAGGGGAAACAGATACGCAGTATTTT. The chain links TRBV20-1 to TRBJ2-3; 10 bases are a match to TRBD1. The junction had 9 bases not matched to a gene; V was cut back by 3 bases and J by 3 bases. The CDR3 covers 16 residues. From germline, CDR1 is DFQATT and CDR2 SNEGSKA (reference sequence).